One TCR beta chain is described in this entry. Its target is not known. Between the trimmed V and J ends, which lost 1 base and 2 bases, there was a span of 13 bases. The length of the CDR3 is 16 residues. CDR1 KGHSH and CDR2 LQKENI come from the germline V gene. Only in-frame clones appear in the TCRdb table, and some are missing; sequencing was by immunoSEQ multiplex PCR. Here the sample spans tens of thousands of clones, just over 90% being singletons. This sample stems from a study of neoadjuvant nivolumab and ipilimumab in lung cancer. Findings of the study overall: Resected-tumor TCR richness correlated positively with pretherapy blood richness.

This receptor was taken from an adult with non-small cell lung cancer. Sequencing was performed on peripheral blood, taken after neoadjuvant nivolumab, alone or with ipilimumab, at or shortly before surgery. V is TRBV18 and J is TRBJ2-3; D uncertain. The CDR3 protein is CASSPLGGLSTDTQYF. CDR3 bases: TGTGCCAGCTCACCACTTGGCGGATTATCCACAGATACGCAGTATTTT.